The rows below give T cell receptor beta chains drawn from one sample of a study of monozygotic twins with cystic fibrosis. The data were produced by immunoSEQ multiplex PCR, yet TCRdb's version contains in-frame clones alone and is incomplete. The data show about 24,000 clones, less than 95% seen once. The sequenced sample consisted of blood. All receptors come from a girl aged 2-10 years with cystic fibrosis. Each CDR3 is given with its conserved first and last residue. The D gene is left open where the match is weak. Rows may omit the clone size; those that give it use once, few, many or a size class.

V gene	D gene	clone size	J gene	CDR3 protein	CDR3 DNA
TRBV6-1	TRBD1	once	TRBJ2-7	CASSGGTGTPSSYEQYF	TGTGCCAGCAGTGGAGGGACAGGAACGCCGAGCTCCTACGAGCAGTACTTC
TRBV7-2	.	.	TRBJ2-7	CASSLGSYEQYF	TGTGCCAGCAGCTTAGGCTCCTACGAGCAGTACTTC
TRBV5-6	TRBD1	once	TRBJ1-6	CASSLFGTENSPLHF	TGTGCCAGCAGCTTGTTCGGGACAGAGAATTCACCCCTCCACTTT
TRBV19	.	.	TRBJ1-1	CASSIEGNTEAFF	TGTGCCAGTAGTATAGAAGGGAATACTGAAGCTTTCTTT
TRBV29-1	.	.	TRBJ2-1	CSAWGLYNEQFF	TGCAGCGCATGGGGACTTTACAATGAGCAGTTCTTC
TRBV19	.	once	TRBJ2-1	CASSNLQSSYNEQFF	TGTGCCAGTAGTAACCTACAGAGCTCCTACAATGAGCAGTTCTTC
TRBV7-9	TRBD1	.	TRBJ1-2	CASSLWGDRGDYGYTF	TGTGCCAGCAGCTTATGGGGAGACAGGGGTGACTATGGCTACACCTTC
TRBV6-1	.	.	TRBJ2-7	CASSEALGGTYEQYF	TGTGCCAGCAGTGAAGCGCTTGGGGGCACCTACGAGCAGTACTTC
TRBV10-2	TRBD1	.	TRBJ1-2	CASSESGQLGYTF	TGCGCCAGCAGTGAGTCGGGACAGCTCGGCTACACCTTC
TRBV6-5	TRBD1	.	TRBJ1-2	CASRSGTGGYGYTF	TGTGCCAGCAGATCCGGGACAGGGGGCTATGGCTACACCTTC
TRBV4-3	TRBD2	.	TRBJ2-3	CASSQGLAGPTDTQYF	TGCGCCAGCAGCCAAGGGCTAGCGGGTCCCACAGATACGCAGTATTTT
TRBV29-1	.	.	TRBJ1-2	CSVNLNRDGSNYGYTF	TGCAGCGTCAATCTTAACCGGGACGGCTCTAACTATGGCTACACCTTC
TRBV6-5	.	.	TRBJ2-2	CASSGTTRNTGELFF	TGTGCCAGCTCCGGGACAACGAGGAACACCGGGGAGCTGTTTTTT
TRBV27	TRBD1	once	TRBJ2-7	CASSRQGARYEQYF	TGTGCCAGCAGCAGACAGGGGGCGCGGTACGAGCAGTACTTC
TRBV29-1	.	.	TRBJ1-1	CSVVVQNMNTEAFF	TGCAGCGTTGTGGTACAGAACATGAACACTGAAGCTTTCTTT
TRBV6-5	TRBD1	.	TRBJ2-7	CASRTPGQGLDEQYF	TGTGCCAGCAGGACGCCGGGACAGGGGCTCGACGAGCAGTACTTC
TRBV5-1	.	.	TRBJ2-3	CASSLAGSTDTQYF	TGCGCCAGCAGCTTGGCTGGAAGCACAGATACGCAGTATTTT
TRBV9	.	.	TRBJ1-1	CASSVGGAVNTEAFF	TGTGCCAGCAGCGTAGGTGGGGCCGTGAACACTGAAGCTTTCTTT
TRBV4-1	.	.	TRBJ1-1	CASSQDWPLGSETEAFF	TGCGCCAGCAGCCAAGATTGGCCGCTTGGAAGCGAGACTGAAGCTTTCTTT
TRBV5-4	.	.	TRBJ1-2	CASTRGDANYGYTF	TGTGCCAGTACAAGAGGGGACGCTAACTATGGCTACACCTTC
TRBV9	.	.	TRBJ2-1	CASSVGAGTPNEQFF	TGTGCCAGCAGCGTAGGTGCGGGGACTCCCAATGAGCAGTTCTTC
TRBV19	.	once	TRBJ1-2	CASRETDGYGYTF	TGTGCCAGTAGAGAGACGGACGGTTATGGCTACACCTTC
TRBV2	.	.	TRBJ2-2	CASSVFSPGELFF	TGTGCCAGCAGTGTTTTTTCCCCCGGGGAGCTGTTTTTT
TRBV7-2	.	.	TRBJ1-2	CASSLDTGRYGYTF	TGTGCCAGCAGCTTAGATACCGGACGCTATGGCTACACCTTC
TRBV30	.	.	TRBJ2-7	CAWSRDINSYEQYF	TGTGCCTGGAGCCGGGACATAAATTCCTACGAGCAGTACTTC
TRBV28	.	.	TRBJ1-6	CASRLRATNSPLHF	TGTGCCAGCAGACTACGGGCAACCAATTCACCCCTCCACTTT
TRBV7-2	.	.	TRBJ2-7	CASSLWPSGGGSSYEQYF	TGTGCCAGCAGCTTATGGCCCTCAGGGGGGGGGAGCTCCTACGAGCAGTACTTC
TRBV10-1	.	few	TRBJ2-7	CASSEQGYYEQYF	TGCGCCAGCAGTGAGCAGGGATACTACGAGCAGTACTTC
TRBV27	TRBD1	.	TRBJ1-1	CASSPRDRGRAFF	TGTGCCAGCAGTCCCAGGGACAGGGGGCGAGCTTTCTTT